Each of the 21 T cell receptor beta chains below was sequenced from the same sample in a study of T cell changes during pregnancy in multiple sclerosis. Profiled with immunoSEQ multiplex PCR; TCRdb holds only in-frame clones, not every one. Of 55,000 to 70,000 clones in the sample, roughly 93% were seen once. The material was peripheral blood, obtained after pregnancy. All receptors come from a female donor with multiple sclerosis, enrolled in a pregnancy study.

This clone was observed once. The CDR3 is CASSDAAKGAPGYTF. The CDR3 nucleotides read TGTGCCAGCAGTGACGCTGCGAAGGGGGCGCCTGGCTACACCTTC. V is TRBV6-4 and J is TRBJ1-2; 7 nucleotides line up with TRBD1. The CDR3 covers 15 residues. CDR1 is MRHNA, CDR2 SNTAGT, per germline. The ends lost 2 bases at V and 7 bases at J; junction bases unmatched: 10.

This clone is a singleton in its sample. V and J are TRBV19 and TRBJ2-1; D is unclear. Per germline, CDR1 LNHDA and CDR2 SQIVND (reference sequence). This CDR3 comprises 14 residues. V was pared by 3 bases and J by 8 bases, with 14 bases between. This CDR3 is CASSIGQWVDEQFF. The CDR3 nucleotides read TGTGCCAGTAGTATTGGGCAGTGGGTTGATGAGCAGTTCTTC.

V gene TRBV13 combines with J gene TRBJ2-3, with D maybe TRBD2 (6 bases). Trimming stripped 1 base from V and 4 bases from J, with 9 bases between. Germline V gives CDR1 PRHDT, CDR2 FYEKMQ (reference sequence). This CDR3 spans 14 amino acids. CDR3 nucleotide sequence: TGTGCCAGCAGCTTAGCGGCGGGGCCAGATACGCAGTATTTT. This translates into CASSLAAGPDTQYF.

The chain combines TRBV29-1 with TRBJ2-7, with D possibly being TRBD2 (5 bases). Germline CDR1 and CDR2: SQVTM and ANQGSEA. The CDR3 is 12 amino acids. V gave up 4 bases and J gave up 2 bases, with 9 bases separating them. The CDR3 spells CSVGTVTYEQYF. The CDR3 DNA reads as TGCAGCGTTGGGACTGTAACCTACGAGCAGTACTTC.

The CDR3 region has the DNA TGCGCCAGCAGCTGGGGGACAGACCAAGAGACCCAGTACTTC. This sequence encodes CASSWGTDQETQYF. This rearrangement joins TRBV5-1 to TRBJ2-5; 7 positions match TRBD1. Unmatched junction bases numbered 2, after V lost 3 bases and J lost 0 bases. The CDR3 sequence is 14 residues long. Germline V gene lookup returns CDR1 SGHRS and CDR2 YFSETQ.

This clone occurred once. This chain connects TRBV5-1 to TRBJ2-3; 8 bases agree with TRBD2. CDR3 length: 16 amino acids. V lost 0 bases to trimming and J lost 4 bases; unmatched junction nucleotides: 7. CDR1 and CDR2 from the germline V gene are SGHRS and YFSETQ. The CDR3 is CASSLGAGRDADTQYF. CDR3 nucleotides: TGCGCCAGCAGCTTGGGGGCCGGGAGGGATGCAGATACGCAGTATTTT.

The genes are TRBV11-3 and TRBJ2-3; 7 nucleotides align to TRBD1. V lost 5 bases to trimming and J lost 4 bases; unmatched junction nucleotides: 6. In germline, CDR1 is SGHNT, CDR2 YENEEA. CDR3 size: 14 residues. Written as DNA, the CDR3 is TGTGCCAGCAGCGAAAGGGGGACAGCAGATACGCAGTATTTT. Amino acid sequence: CASSERGTADTQYF.

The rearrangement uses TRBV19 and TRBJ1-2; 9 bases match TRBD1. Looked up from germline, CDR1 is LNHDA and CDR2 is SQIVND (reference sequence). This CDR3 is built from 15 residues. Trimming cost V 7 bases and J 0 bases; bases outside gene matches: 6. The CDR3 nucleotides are TGTGCCAGTAAGCCGGGGACAGGGACTAACTATGGCTACACCTTC. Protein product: CASKPGTGTNYGYTF.

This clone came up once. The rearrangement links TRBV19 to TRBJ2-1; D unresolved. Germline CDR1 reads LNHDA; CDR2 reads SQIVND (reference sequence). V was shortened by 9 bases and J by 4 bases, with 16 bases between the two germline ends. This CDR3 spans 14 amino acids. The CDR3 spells CASGPWAGYNEQFF. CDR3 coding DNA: TGTGCCAGCGGTCCCTGGGCAGGATACAATGAGCAGTTCTTC.

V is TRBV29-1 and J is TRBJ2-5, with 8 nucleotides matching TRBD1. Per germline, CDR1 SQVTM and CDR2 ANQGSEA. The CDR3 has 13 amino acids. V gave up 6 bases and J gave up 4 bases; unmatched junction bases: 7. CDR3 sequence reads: CSVNRGLGETQYF. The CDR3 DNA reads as TGCAGCGTAAACAGGGGGTTAGGAGAGACCCAGTACTTC. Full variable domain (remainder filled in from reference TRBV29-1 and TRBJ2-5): SAVISQKPSRDICQRGTSLTIQCQVDSQVTMMFWYRQQPGQSLTLIATANQGSEATYESGFVIDKFPISRPNLTFSTLTVSNMSPEDSSIYLCSVNRGLGETQYFGPGTRLLVL.

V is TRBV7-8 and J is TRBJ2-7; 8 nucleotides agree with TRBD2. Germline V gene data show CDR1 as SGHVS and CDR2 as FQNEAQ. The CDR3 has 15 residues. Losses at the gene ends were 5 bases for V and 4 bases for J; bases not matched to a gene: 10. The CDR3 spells CASSPRVASGYEQYF. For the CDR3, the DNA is TGTGCCAGCAGCCCTAGGGTAGCTAGCGGGTACGAGCAGTACTTC.

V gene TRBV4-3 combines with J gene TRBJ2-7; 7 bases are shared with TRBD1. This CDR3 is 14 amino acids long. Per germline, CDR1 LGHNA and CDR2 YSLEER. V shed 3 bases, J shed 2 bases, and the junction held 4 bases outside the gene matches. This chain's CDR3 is CASSHRDSAYEQYF. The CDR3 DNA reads TGCGCCAGCAGCCATAGGGACAGCGCCTACGAGCAGTACTTC.

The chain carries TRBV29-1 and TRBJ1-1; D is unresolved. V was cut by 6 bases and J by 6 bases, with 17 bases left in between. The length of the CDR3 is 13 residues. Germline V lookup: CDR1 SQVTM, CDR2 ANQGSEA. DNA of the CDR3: TGCAGCGTATCCTCGAGCGGTCGCGCTGAAGCTTTCTTT. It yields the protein CSVSSSGRAEAFF. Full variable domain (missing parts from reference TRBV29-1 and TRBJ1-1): SAVISQKPSRDICQRGTSLTIQCQVDSQVTMMFWYRQQPGQSLTLIATANQGSEATYESGFVIDKFPISRPNLTFSTLTVSNMSPEDSSIYLCSVSSSGRAEAFFGQGTRLTVV.

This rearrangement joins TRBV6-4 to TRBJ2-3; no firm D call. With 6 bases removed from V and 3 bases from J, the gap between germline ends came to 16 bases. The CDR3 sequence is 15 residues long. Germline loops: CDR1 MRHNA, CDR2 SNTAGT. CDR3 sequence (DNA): TGTGCCAGCAGCCGAGACCCCATCAGGACAGATACGCAGTATTTT. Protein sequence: CASSRDPIRTDTQYF.

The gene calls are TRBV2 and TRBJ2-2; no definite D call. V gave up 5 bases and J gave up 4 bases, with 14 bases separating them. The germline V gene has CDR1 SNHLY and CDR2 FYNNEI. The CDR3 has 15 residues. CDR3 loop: CASSPDPQITGELFF. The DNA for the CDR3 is TGTGCCAGCAGTCCTGATCCCCAGATCACCGGGGAGCTGTTTTTT.

CDR3 DNA: TGTGCCAGCACGTACCCAATAAGAGACAGGGAAGCTTTCTTT. Translation gives CASTYPIRDREAFF. The V gene is TRBV7-2, the J gene TRBJ1-1; D is perhaps TRBD1 (6 bases). V was pared by 7 bases and J by 8 bases, with 20 bases between. The germline V gene encodes CDR1 SGHTA and CDR2 FQGNSA. The CDR3 loop spans 14 amino acids.

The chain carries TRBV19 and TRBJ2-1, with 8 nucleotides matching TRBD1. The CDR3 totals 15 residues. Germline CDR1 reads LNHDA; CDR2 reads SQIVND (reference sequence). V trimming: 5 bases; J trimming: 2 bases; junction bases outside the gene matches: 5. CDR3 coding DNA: TGTGCCAGTAGTCCTCGGACAGGGACCTACAATGAGCAGTTCTTC. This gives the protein CASSPRTGTYNEQFF.

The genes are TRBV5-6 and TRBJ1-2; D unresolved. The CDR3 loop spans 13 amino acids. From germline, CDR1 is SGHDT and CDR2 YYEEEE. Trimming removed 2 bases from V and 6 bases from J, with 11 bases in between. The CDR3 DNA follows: TGTGCCAGCAGCTTTCTAGGCTTTGATGGCTACACCTTC. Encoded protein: CASSFLGFDGYTF. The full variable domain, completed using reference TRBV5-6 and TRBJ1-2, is DAGVTQSPTHLIKTRGQQVTLRCSPKSGHDTVSWYQQALGQGPQFIFQYYEEEERQRGNFPDRFSGHQFPNYSSELNVNALLLGDSALYLCASSFLGFDGYTFGSGTRLTVV.

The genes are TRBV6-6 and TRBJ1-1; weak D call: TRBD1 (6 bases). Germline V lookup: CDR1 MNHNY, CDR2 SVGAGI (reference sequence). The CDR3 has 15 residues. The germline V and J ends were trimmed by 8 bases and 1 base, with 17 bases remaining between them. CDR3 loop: CASDDDGQPNTEAFF. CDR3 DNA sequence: TGTGCCAGCGACGACGACGGACAGCCGAACACTGAAGCTTTCTTT.

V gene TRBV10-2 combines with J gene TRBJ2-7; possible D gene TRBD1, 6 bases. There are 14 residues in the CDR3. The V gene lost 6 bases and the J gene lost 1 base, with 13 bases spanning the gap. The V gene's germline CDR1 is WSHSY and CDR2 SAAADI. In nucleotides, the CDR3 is TGCGCCAGCAGAGTCATACAGGGATCCTACGAGCAGTACTTC. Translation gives CASRVIQGSYEQYF.

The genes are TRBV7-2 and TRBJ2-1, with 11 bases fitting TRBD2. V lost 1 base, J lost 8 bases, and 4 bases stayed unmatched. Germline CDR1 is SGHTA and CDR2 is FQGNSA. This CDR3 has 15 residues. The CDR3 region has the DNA TGTGCCAGCAGCTTAGTAGCGGGAGGGCCCCATGAGCAGTTCTTC. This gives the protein CASSLVAGGPHEQFF. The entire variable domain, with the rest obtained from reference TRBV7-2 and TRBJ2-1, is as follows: GAGVSQSPSNKVTEKGKDVELRCDPISGHTALYWYRQSLGQGLEFLIYFQGNSAPDKSGLPSDRFSAERTGGSVSTLTIQRTQQEDSAVYLCASSLVAGGPHEQFFGPGTRLTVL.